The present T cell receptor beta chain was sequenced within a study of tumor and adjacent non-tumor tissue in lung cancer. Study-level background: Aged about 31 to 80 years, patients included roughly ten men and about five women with stage I to III disease. Study-level findings and limits: TCR diversity was significantly greater in tumor than normal lung tissue. In normal lung, the top 100 clones were significantly more dominant than in tumor. Tumor TCR diversity, when higher, was linked to shorter survival.

Regarding this clonotype: The target antigen is unknown.

No cell sorting was done before RNA was extracted from the tissue. With V trimmed by 0 bases and J by 15 bases, 19 bases remained unmatched. Germline lookup yields CDR1 DFQATT and CDR2 SNEGSKA (reference sequence). The CDR3 covers 17 residues. The library came from three nested PCR rounds adapted from ARM-PCR protocols. TCRdb analysed the multiplex PCR reads with MiXCR anew, one entry per CDR3 protein. Here the sample spans approximately 120,000 distinct CDR3 sequences, roughly 80% being singletons. Sequencing was done on a sample of lung tumor tissue. V usage is TRBV20-1 and J usage is TRBJ2-1; 11 bases match TRBD1. The sequence was obtained from a woman between 55 and 75 years old with non-small cell lung cancer. The chain's CDR3 is CSARDLGTGGSYNKLFF. The CDR3, as DNA: TGCAGTGCTAGAGATCTTGGGACAGGGGGTTCCTACAATAAGCTGTTCTTC.